This T cell receptor beta chain was identified during a study of CD8 T cells in Susac syndrome. When the RNA was reverse transcribed, random hexamers were used with an input of about 0.45 to 1 ug. Multiplex PCR with immunoSEQ amplified the TCR beta CDR3 across 54 Vbeta and 13 Jbeta. TCRdb re-derived calls from the immunoSEQ multiplex PCR reads in MiXCR, one entry per CDR3 protein. This table has roughly 180,000 distinct CDR3 sequences, over 85% appearing once. Sequencing of TCR beta, carried out with a high-throughput approach, was applied to CD8+ and CD4+ T cells from the blood. The controls were healthy donors who were matched for age and sex. J gave up 2 bases and V 1 base, and 3 bases lay outside the gene matches. CDR3 length: 16 amino acids. The germline V gene has CDR1 LGHNA and CDR2 YSLEER.

The receptor was derived from a human donor in good health. The sample was CD4+ T cells from PBMCs. V gene TRBV4-3 combines with J gene TRBJ2-7; 12 bases match TRBD2. The CDR3 is CASSQGTSGATYEQYF. CDR3 nucleotide sequence: TGCGCCAGCAGCCAAGGGACTAGCGGGGCGACCTACGAGCAGTACTTC.